One sample yielded the 7 T cell receptor beta chains listed below, sequenced in a study of Ad26.COV2.S vaccination and SARS-CoV-2 variants (dated by TCRdb to 2020 to 2023). The treatment or condition label for this specimen denotes: some 20 received Ad26.COV2.S at low or high dose, single or two shots; roughly five received placebo; per-sample allocation not given. For vaccine and placebo recipients, the sequenced repertoires came from samples collected on day 63 after the first injection. The library was obtained by the immunoSEQ multiplex PCR assay. Entries here come from immuneACCESS through TCRdb and include only in-frame sequences with V and J called. Some clones fail to appear in such tables; in the studies checked, an unresolved V gene covers under half of the shortfall, and the cause of the remainder is unknown. Present in this sample are around 300,000 clones, under 90% of which were seen just once. The ten largest clones take up 5% to 6.5% of the sample.

The source was peripheral blood, collected in a trial of Ad26.COV2.S vaccine versus placebo. The receptors were gathered from a person aged 18-65 years who received the Ad26.COV2.S COVID-19 vaccine or a placebo.

This chain connects TRBV6-5 to TRBJ2-1; 7 nucleotides match TRBD1. The V gene end was trimmed by 2 bases and the J gene end by 10 bases; junction bases not matched to a gene: 5. The CDR3 totals 13 residues. The V gene's germline CDR1 is MNHEY and CDR2 SVGAGI. The CDR3 here is CASSYEDRAEQFF. Written as DNA, the CDR3 is TGTGCCAGCAGTTACGAAGACAGGGCAGAGCAGTTCTTC.

The gene calls are TRBV11-2 and TRBJ2-5; perhaps TRBD2 as D (6 bases). Germline loops: CDR1 SGHAT, CDR2 FQNNGV. The CDR3 contains 14 residues. The V gene lost 4 bases and the J gene lost 1 base, with 10 bases spanning the gap. CDR3 bases: TGTGCCAGCAGCTGGGAAGCGGGCCAAGAGACCCAGTACTTC. It yields the protein CASSWEAGQETQYF.

V gene TRBV10-3 combines with J gene TRBJ1-1, with D unresolved. The germline gives CDR1 ENHRY, CDR2 SYGVKD. V was clipped by 4 bases and J by 1 base, with 7 bases between them. The CDR3 runs 13 residues. As DNA, the CDR3 is TGTGCCATCAGTGCGGGAAAGAACACTGAAGCTTTCTTT. Translating it yields CAISAGKNTEAFF.

The V and J genes are TRBV6-2 or TRBV6-3 and TRBJ2-7, with 10 bases identical to TRBD2. CDR3 length: 16 residues. In germline, CDR1 is MNHEY, CDR2 SVGEGT. With V trimmed by 5 bases and J by 7 bases, 14 bases remained unmatched. The CDR3, as DNA: TGTGCCAGCAGTACGCTATGGACTAGCGGCCGGAGGGAGCAGTACGTC. It translates to CASSTLWTSGRREQYV.

The chain has TRBV7-2 and TRBJ2-7; TRBD1 matches at 7 bases. The CDR3 has 14 residues. V was clipped by 5 bases and J by 2 bases; unmatched bases: 6. Germline V gene data show CDR1 as SGHTA and CDR2 as FQGNSA. The CDR3 here is CASSPRQGTYEQYF. In nucleotides, the CDR3 is TGTGCCAGCAGCCCTAGACAGGGCACCTACGAGCAGTACTTC.

As DNA, the CDR3 is TGTGCCAGCAGCCAAGTCCCGCTAGCCGTGGGGGGCGAGCAGTACTTC. It codes for CASSQVPLAVGGEQYF. The V call is TRBV3-1 (or the pseudogene TRBV3-2), the J call TRBJ2-7; TRBD2 might be the D (6 bases). The germline V gene encodes CDR1 LGHDT and CDR2 YNNKEL (reference sequence). The length of the CDR3 is 16 residues. Deletions cut 1 base from V and 6 bases from J, with 19 bases between.

The rearrangement joins TRBV27 to TRBJ1-2; D is ambiguous. This CDR3 spans 13 amino acids. The V gene lost 7 bases and the J gene lost 5 bases, with 14 bases spanning the gap. Germline CDR1 is MNHEY and CDR2 is SMNVEV (reference sequence). As DNA, the CDR3 is TGTGCCAGCACTCTAAGGGAGGGATATGGCTACACCTTC. Amino acid sequence: CASTLREGYGYTF.